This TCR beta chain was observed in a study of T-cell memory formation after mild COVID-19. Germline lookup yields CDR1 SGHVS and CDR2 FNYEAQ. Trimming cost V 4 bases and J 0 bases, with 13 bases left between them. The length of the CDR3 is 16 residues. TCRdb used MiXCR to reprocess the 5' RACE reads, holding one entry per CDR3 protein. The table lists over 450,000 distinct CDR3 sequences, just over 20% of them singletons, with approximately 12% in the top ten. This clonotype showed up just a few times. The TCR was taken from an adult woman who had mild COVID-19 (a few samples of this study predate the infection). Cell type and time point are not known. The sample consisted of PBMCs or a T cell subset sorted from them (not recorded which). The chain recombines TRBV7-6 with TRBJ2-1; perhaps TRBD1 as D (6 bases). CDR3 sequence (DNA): TGTGCCAGCAGCTGGGCCCCACAGGGCTCCTACAATGAGCAGTTCTTC. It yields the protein CASSWAPQGSYNEQFF.